This T cell receptor (beta chain) was found in a study of blood T cell repertoires in COVID-19. Study overall: In each case, the material was cDNA or gDNA derived from T cells, B-cell-depleted T cells, or PBMCs.

J lost 1 base, V lost 4 bases, and 9 bases had no gene match. Germline V gene data show CDR1 as KGHDR and CDR2 as SFDVKD. This CDR3 comprises 17 residues. Some clones are missing from TCRdb's copy, which holds only in-frame ones; the method was immunoSEQ multiplex PCR. The table shows roughly 170,000 clones, with around 83% occurring only once. Sequences were obtained from peripheral blood. The rearrangement links TRBV24-1 to TRBJ2-1, with 7 bases matching TRBD1. The TCR comes from a woman in her forties or fifties with COVID-19, enrolled during active disease. CDR3 sequence (DNA): TGTGCCACCAGTGACCCGCAAACAGGGGTGTCCTACAATGAGCAGTTCTTC. Translation gives CATSDPQTGVSYNEQFF.